This entry is about one T cell receptor beta chain. Trimming left V 1 base short and J 5 bases short, with 11 bases between. The CDR3 is made up of 14 amino acids. Germline V gene sequence: CDR1 KGHSH, CDR2 LQKENI. Original handling: Amplification with reference gene primers provided the estimates of nucleated cell counts. Profiled with immunoSEQ multiplex PCR; TCRdb holds only in-frame clones, not every one. V and J calls and clone size come straight from that table; D and trimming were deduced from the DNA. The data hold 220,000 or so clones, with about 80% observed a single time. The data stem from a study of blood T cell repertoires in COVID-19.

The sample consisted of peripheral blood. The chain links TRBV18 to TRBJ1-1; weak D call: TRBD1 (5 bases). The sequence was collected from a woman aged 25 to 39 who had recovered from COVID-19. Here the CDR3 DNA reads TGTGCCAGCTCACCACAGGGGATCAATACTGAAGCTTTCTTT. Protein sequence: CASSPQGINTEAFF.